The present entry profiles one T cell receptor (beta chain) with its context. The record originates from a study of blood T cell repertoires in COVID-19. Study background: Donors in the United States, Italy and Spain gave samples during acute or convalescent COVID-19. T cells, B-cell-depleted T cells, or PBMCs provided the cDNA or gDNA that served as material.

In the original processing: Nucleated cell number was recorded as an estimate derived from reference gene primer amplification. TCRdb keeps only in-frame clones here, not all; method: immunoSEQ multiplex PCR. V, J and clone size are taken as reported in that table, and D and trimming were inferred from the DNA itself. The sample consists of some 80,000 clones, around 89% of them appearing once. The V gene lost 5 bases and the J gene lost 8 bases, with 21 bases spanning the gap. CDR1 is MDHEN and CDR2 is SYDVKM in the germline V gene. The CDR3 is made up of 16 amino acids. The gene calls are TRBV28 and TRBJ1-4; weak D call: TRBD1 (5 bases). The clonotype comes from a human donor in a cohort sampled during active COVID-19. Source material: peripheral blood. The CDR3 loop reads CASSTSRDSGREKLFF. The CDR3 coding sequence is TGTGCCAGCAGTACGTCCCGGGACTCCGGGAGGGAAAAACTGTTTTTT.